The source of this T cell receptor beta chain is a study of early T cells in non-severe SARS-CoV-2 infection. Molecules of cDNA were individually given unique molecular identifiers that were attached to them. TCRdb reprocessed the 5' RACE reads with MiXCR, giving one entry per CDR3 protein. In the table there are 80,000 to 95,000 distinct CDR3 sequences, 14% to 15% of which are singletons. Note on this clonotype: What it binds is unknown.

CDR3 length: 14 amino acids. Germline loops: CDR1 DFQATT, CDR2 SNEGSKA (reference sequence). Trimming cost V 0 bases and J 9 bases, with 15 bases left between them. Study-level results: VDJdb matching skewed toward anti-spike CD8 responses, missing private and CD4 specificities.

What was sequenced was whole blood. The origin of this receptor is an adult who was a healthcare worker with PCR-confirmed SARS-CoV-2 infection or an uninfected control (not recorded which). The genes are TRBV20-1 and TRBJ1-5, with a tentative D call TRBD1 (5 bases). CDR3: CSARDLGQGGPQHF. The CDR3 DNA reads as TGCAGTGCTAGAGATCTGGGGCAGGGAGGGCCCCAGCATTTT.